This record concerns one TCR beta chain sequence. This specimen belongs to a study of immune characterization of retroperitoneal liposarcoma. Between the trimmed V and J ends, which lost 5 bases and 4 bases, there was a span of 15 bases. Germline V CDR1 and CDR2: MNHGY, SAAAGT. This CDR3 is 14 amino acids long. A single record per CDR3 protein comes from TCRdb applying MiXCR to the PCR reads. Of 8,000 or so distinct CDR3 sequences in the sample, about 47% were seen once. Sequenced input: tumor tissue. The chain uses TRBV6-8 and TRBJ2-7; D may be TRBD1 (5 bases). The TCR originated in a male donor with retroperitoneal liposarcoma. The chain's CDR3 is CASSDPGLRYEQYF. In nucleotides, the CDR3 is TGTGCCAGCAGTGACCCAGGGCTGCGGTACGAGCAGTACTTC.